These T cell receptor beta chains were read from a single sample in a study. Using its own MiXCR run on the 5' RACE reads, TCRdb lists one record per CDR3 protein. The top ten hold around 3.2% of the sample, which has about 55,000 distinct CDR3 sequences, more than 20% seen once. Source material: tumor-infiltrating Tregs sorted from the breast tumor. These TCRs come from a female donor with breast cancer. Both conserved end residues are part of each CDR3. The size field is filled for only some rows; it gives once, few, many or a size class.

v_gene: TRBV5-1; abundance: many; CDR3aa: CASSLLRGSDEQFF
v_gene: TRBV20-1; abundance: many; CDR3aa: CSARRGSQETQYF
v_gene: TRBV20-1; abundance: few; CDR3aa: CSAQPGAQQYF
v_gene: TRBV5-1; abundance: -; CDR3aa: CASSLLGNYGSTF
v_gene: TRBV9; abundance: -; CDR3aa: CASSVETSGSMQYF
v_gene: TRBV7-9; abundance: few; CDR3aa: CASTTTGGLRETQYF
v_gene: TRBV29-1; abundance: medium-sized; CDR3aa: CSVGGGSNQPQHF
v_gene: TRBV7-2; abundance: few; CDR3aa: CASSPAGIWRNQPQHF
v_gene: TRBV6-2/TRBV6-3; abundance: few; CDR3aa: CASSYSGGSVGELFF
v_gene: TRBV6-5; abundance: many; CDR3aa: CASRLGVNYGYTF
v_gene: TRBV5-6; abundance: many; CDR3aa: CASGELSYNSPLHF
v_gene: TRBV7-2; abundance: many; CDR3aa: CASSLKGGTGANVLTF
v_gene: TRBV19; abundance: -; CDR3aa: CASTSSGLAGGHSYNEQFF
v_gene: TRBV7-8; abundance: -; CDR3aa: CASSFFADQPQHF
v_gene: TRBV5-5; abundance: -; CDR3aa: CASSSVGLAGAGEQYF
v_gene: TRBV12-3/TRBV12-4; abundance: many; CDR3aa: CASSLSANTIYF
v_gene: TRBV7-8; abundance: -; CDR3aa: CASSVSGRALGGELFF
v_gene: TRBV5-1; abundance: -; CDR3aa: CASSPREGGQAETQYF
v_gene: TRBV7-3; abundance: -; CDR3aa: CASRDRGQVGELFF
v_gene: TRBV5-1; abundance: -; CDR3aa: CASRPGTSGRYNEQFF
v_gene: TRBV20-1; abundance: -; CDR3aa: CSARGSRSGGINTYEQYF
v_gene: TRBV19; abundance: -; CDR3aa: CASSIVQGGNQPQHF
v_gene: TRBV28; abundance: -; CDR3aa: CASSLPLAGGDEQFF
v_gene: TRBV5-1; abundance: few; CDR3aa: CASSGGLAQETQYF
v_gene: TRBV29-1; abundance: few; CDR3aa: CSVGAGPAHYGYTF
v_gene: TRBV5-1; abundance: -; CDR3aa: CASSWDRRGEKLFF
v_gene: TRBV6-6; abundance: few; CDR3aa: CASRLGRAMGEQYF
v_gene: TRBV11-2; abundance: few; CDR3aa: CASSPTTTGGWGTQYF
v_gene: TRBV6-2/TRBV6-3; abundance: -; CDR3aa: CASSSRGRTNYGYTF
v_gene: TRBV25-1; abundance: -; CDR3aa: CASSRGGYNEQFF
v_gene: TRBV7-2; abundance: few; CDR3aa: CASSFLLDNEQFF
v_gene: TRBV4-1; abundance: few; CDR3aa: CASSQFGLETYEQYF
v_gene: TRBV4-1; abundance: -; CDR3aa: CASSQTWVTGELFF
v_gene: TRBV6-5; abundance: many; CDR3aa: CASSTARDQPQHF
v_gene: TRBV5-1; abundance: medium-sized; CDR3aa: CASSPAGSSYNEQFF
v_gene: TRBV5-1; abundance: many; CDR3aa: CASSLKVASYEQYF
v_gene: TRBV7-3; abundance: few; CDR3aa: CASGELDSLNQPQHF
v_gene: TRBV6-5; abundance: many; CDR3aa: CASSYTGSGGYTF
v_gene: TRBV12-3/TRBV12-4; abundance: many; CDR3aa: CASKGTGGTDTQYF
v_gene: TRBV20-1; abundance: many; CDR3aa: CSAPVEGTGYTF
v_gene: TRBV7-2; abundance: -; CDR3aa: CASSFIGVSYEQYF
v_gene: TRBV5-4; abundance: once; CDR3aa: CASSSYGSGRKETQYF
v_gene: TRBV4-1; abundance: few; CDR3aa: CASSQFPRRRLNTEAFF
v_gene: TRBV4-2; abundance: few; CDR3aa: CASSQKGDRGPGYTF
v_gene: TRBV12-3/TRBV12-4; abundance: -; CDR3aa: CASTFSTGTRNTEAFF
v_gene: TRBV7-6; abundance: many; CDR3aa: CASSLKETQYF